Shown below are 6 T cell receptor beta chains from a single sample sequenced in a study of HIV-infected children after antiretroviral therapy interruption. A 3' RACE protocol on RNA, with unique molecular identifiers, produced the TCR library. From the 3' RACE reads, TCRdb called clonotypes with MiXCR, one entry per CDR3 protein. The sample has fewer than 100,000 distinct CDR3 sequences; about 6.9% are singletons. Regarding treatment: PENTA 11 planned treatment interruption arm or continuous ART arm. The source material was CD45RA+ CD4+ T cells from PBMCs, pooled from several time points, sampled from a donor given antiretroviral therapy, either interrupted or continuous. The subset: naive CD4+ CD45RA+ CD45RO- T cells. These receptors originate from a pool of human donors with HIV.

This clonotype has at least ten counts. This chain joins TRBV7-9 and TRBJ2-4, with a weak D call TRBD1 (6 bases). The CDR3 extends over 12 amino acids. Trimming shortened V by 7 bases and J by 8 bases, and 12 bases separated the two germline ends. CDR1 and CDR2 from the germline V gene are SEHNR and FQNEAQ (reference sequence). CDR3 sequence: CASITGSDIQYF. The DNA of the CDR3 is TGTGCCAGCATTACAGGGTCAGACATTCAGTACTTC.

The J gene is TRBJ1-2, the V gene TRBV19; D ambiguous. The ends were cut back, 1 base at V and 3 bases at J, with 9 bases in the middle. CDR1 LNHDA and CDR2 SQIVND come from the germline V gene (reference sequence). The CDR3 is made up of 14 amino acids. CDR3: CASSIAQADYGYTF. The CDR3 DNA sequence: TGTGCCAGTAGTATAGCCCAGGCGGACTATGGCTACACCTTC.

This clonotype came up a few times. The chain combines TRBV4-1 with TRBJ2-7; 7 positions match TRBD2. Per the germline V gene, CDR1 is MGHRA and CDR2 is YSYEKL. The CDR3 runs to 18 residues. V lost 4 bases, J lost 3 bases, and 18 bases stayed unmatched. The CDR3 reads CASSPVEASGRIYYEQYF. CDR3 DNA: TGCGCCAGCAGCCCCGTCGAGGCTAGCGGTAGAATATACTACGAGCAGTACTTC.

This clonotype was detected many times. The chain couples TRBV12-3 or TRBV12-4 to TRBJ2-7; 9 bases map to TRBD1. This CDR3 spans 14 amino acids. The V and J ends lost 6 bases and 5 bases, in that order; junction bases with no gene match: 8. The CDR3 spells CASSAYRGHNEQYF. CDR3 sequence (DNA): TGTGCCAGCAGCGCCTACAGGGGGCACAACGAGCAGTACTTC.

This CDR3 is CASRWDRGSEQYF. The CDR3 DNA is TGTGCCAGCAGGTGGGACAGGGGTAGCGAGCAGTACTTC. The rearrangement joins TRBV12-3 or TRBV12-4 to TRBJ2-7; 10 nucleotides align to TRBD1. J lost 6 bases, V lost 6 bases, and 5 bases had no gene match. The CDR3 contains 13 residues.

V is TRBV7-1 and J is TRBJ2-3, with 10 bases matching TRBD2. TRBV7-1 is annotated as an ORF whose role is uncertain. There are 17 residues in the CDR3. V was pared by 2 bases and J by 4 bases, with 9 bases of the junction left unmatched. CDR3 region: CASSSSNLAGVADTQYF. The CDR3 DNA reads as TGTGCCAGCAGCTCAAGCAATCTAGCGGGAGTGGCAGATACGCAGTATTTT.